This TCR beta chain was sequenced during a study of cytomegalovirus exposure and HLA in healthy donors (dated by TCRdb to 2016 to 2017). For the study in its entirety: In an earlier analysis of approximately 640 of the donors, less than 350 Gb of sequence data and 117 million unique TCR beta sequences from approximately 180 million T cells were reported. A later analysis re-examined previously published TCR beta repertoires from 610 or so donors and added high-resolution HLA genotyping to investigate patterns of TCR occurrence. The number of donors typed differed by locus, with roughly 629-640 for A, B, C, DRB1 and DQB1, around 500 for DQA1, 600 to 610 for DPA1, and under 490 for DPB1. The study was designed to test whether signatures of past pathogen exposure could be identified by cataloging public T cell receptors. Of the 398 genotyped donors, over 70% fell in the genetic ancestry cluster associated with self-reported Caucasian donors. To predict cytomegalovirus infection status, the study combined high-throughput TCR immunosequencing, statistical association of individual TCRs with disease status, and machine learning. An early release covering about 600 HLA-typed donors comprised about 300 gigabases of sequencing data and tens of millions of unique TCR sequences. Rather than using new phenotypic data, the later analysis identified candidate immune exposures from TCR beta sequences and from how often those sequences occurred across donors. The T cell repertoires of around 730 subjects were profiled by immunosequencing and related to cytomegalovirus serostatus. Besides the first cohort of hundreds of subjects, a separate validation cohort made up of 90 to 150 different subjects was used. HLA typing covered class I and class II loci at four-digit resolution. A handful of DR-DQ haplotypes were handled as single units for association and clustering because linkage in the cohort was strong. Among a few hundred genotyped donors of the cohort, an average of around 240,000 unique TCR beta nucleotide sequences were sequenced per donor, roughly a sixth of them non-productive. Donor age, sex, ethnicity and CMV serostatus were compiled alongside the repertoire data. In a later genetic analysis, genome-wide SNP genotypes for 398 of the 666 donors were used, and that subset was treated as a discovery cohort. Every discovery cohort repertoire had been produced on one sequencing platform. To decide whether each TCR beta V gene segment behaved as functional or pseudogenic, an earlier analysis of some 570 of the donors relied on high-throughput TCR beta sequencing. The study at large found these results: The study gave a list of 150 to 200 TCR beta chains associated with cytomegalovirus. A further reported finding was that TCR beta sequences accurately predicted the HLA-A and HLA-B alleles for most subjects in the first cohort. Because HLA typing was unavailable for some donors at each locus, only the typed subset was used in association tests. The classifier was reported to diagnose cytomegalovirus status with high specificity and sensitivity in both the original and validation cohorts. The earlier analysis of around 600 of the donors excluded roughly 16 rarely observed V segments, including chromosome 9 orphons, because counts were too low. Presence/absence analyses assumed roughly uniform sequencing depth across donors, an assumption that may not hold. According to a later analysis, TCR association rates differed among HLA loci, with DRB1 alleles showing the most associated TCRs and HLA-C alleles showing the fewest. Most CMV-associated TCR beta chains appeared to be HLA-restricted in a later analysis, and the HLA associations seemed to be driven largely by CMV exposure. Most TCR sequences were seen in very few donors, while some public TCRs were found in many individuals. According to the authors, the approach could potentially be generalized to other disease states and immunological phenotypes. Specific HLA alleles were associated with 16,951 TCR beta sequences at a false discovery rate of 0.05 in a later analysis. Because the 87-base-pair reads could not distinguish some IMGT-functional V segments, including TRBV6-2 and TRBV6-3, those segments were excluded. Correlated functional status among segregating V segments might reflect linkage disequilibrium, but an unknown experimental factor could not be ruled out. Only TCR beta chains were sequenced in this cohort, and the absence of alpha or paired-chain data limited detectable features. When HLA alleles, especially DR and DQ, strongly co-occurred, TCR associations were difficult to assign to individual alleles. A cluster of highly shared sequence variants was judged likely to be a technical artifact of the sequencing pipeline. Several of the top co-occurrence clusters appeared to be linked to parvovirus B19, influenza, CMV and Epstein-Barr virus, according to a later analysis. In vitro tests confirmed that a few of the cytomegalovirus-associated TCR beta chains recognize cytomegalovirus antigens. The only immune exposure information available for the cohort was CMV serostatus. An association between a missense DCLRE1C variant and V-gene and J-gene trimming of TCR beta chains was found in a later genetic analysis and replicated in an independent cohort. Compared with the 666-donor mean, donors in an Asian-associated ancestry cluster had fewer N-insertions in productive TCRs, according to a later genetic analysis. In an earlier analysis of 587 of the donors, most TCR beta V segments were observed in productive rearrangements about 90% or about 30% of the time, broadly matching IMGT annotations. In a later analysis, HLA-associated TCR beta chains showed more clonal expansion and lower generation probabilities than non-associated chains that were equally common.

To prepare the library, the immunoSEQ multiplex PCR assay was applied. A mixture of 60 forward primers for TCR Vbeta segments and 13 reverse primers for TCR Jbeta segments was used in the multiplex PCR. Amplification of the CDR3 region of rearranged TCR beta genes was performed with a multiplex PCR assay on genomic DNA. Amplified TCR beta libraries were sequenced as 87-base-pair reads on the Illumina HiSeq System. The authors' analysis ran thus. In a later analysis, tens of millions of unique TCR beta chains were counted across the approximately 640 repertoires, and about 10 million of these chains were shared by at least two donors. Raw reads were error-corrected and collapsed into unique sequences with a nearest-neighbor algorithm that merged closely related sequences to remove PCR and sequencing errors. V, D and J gene segments were assigned by aligning CDR3 sequences to IMGT reference sequences. For a sequence to be retained, a match of at least six nucleotides was required to both a V gene segment and a J gene segment. A rearrangement counted as productive if the CDR3 had no stop codons and remained in frame with V and J, and every other rearrangement counted as non-productive. Following IMGT convention, CDR3 was defined as the stretch from the second conserved V-encoded cysteine up to the conserved J-encoded phenylalanine. The earlier analysis of approximately 590 of the donors excluded any sequence lacking an unambiguous match to a single V gene segment. An earlier analysis of about 600 of the donors called V segments functional above 56.7% productive rearrangements and segregating when the between-donor standard deviation exceeded 5%. To diagnose cytomegalovirus status from the catalog of TCR beta chain sequences, a statistical classification framework was built. A later analysis assigned V and J genes by comparing TCR nucleotide sequences with IMGT/GENE-DB human TR gene sequences. Using the TCRdist pipeline, a later analysis assigned CDR3 sequences along with most-parsimonious VDJ recombination scenarios. A later analysis defined each TCR beta chain by its CDR3 amino acid sequence plus V-gene family, and excluded reads lacking a unique V-gene family. To address suspected cross-contamination and a sequencing artifact, a later analysis removed 592 highly shared, low-generation-probability nucleotide sequences. For each public chain, a later analysis derived a clonal expansion index from normalized ranks of inferred template counts within each repertoire. Generation probabilities in a later analysis came from a VDJ recombination model fitted to out-of-frame rearrangements, and those results were checked against IGoR. A later analysis scored TCR-TCR, TCR-HLA and TCR-CMV co-occurrence with hypergeometric tests, applying a repertoire-size bias correction to TCR pairs. A later analysis estimated false discovery rates by permuting HLA or CMV assignments 20 times. In a later analysis, co-occurring TCRs were grouped with DBSCAN, and TCRdist sequence similarity was added when clustering was performed within HLA-allele-positive subsets. Co-occurrence clustering excluded repertoires with fewer than 30,000 or more than 120,000 public chains, plus five with anomalous nucleotide sharing. The table comes from immuneACCESS by way of TCRdb, which keeps in-frame sequences with V and J called. Part of the clones is missing from these tables; in studies checked, under half for an unresolved V gene and the rest for unknown reasons. That table is the source of V, J and clone size, and D and trimming were worked out from the DNA. This sample holds 150,000 to 250,000 clones; 65% to 90% were observed only once. The top ten hold 2% to 2.5% of the sample.

The cysteine opens and the phenylalanine closes a CDR3 of 13 amino acids. CDR3 DNA is the only sequence kept; it has 39 bases, read in frame from the first base. The germline V gene supplies CDR1 SGDLS and CDR2 YYNGEE. V loses 3 bases, J loses 1 base, and the germline ends lie 5 bases apart. On this clone itself: Its specific antigen is unknown. There are no base qualities to consult, and no much larger clone falls within one base. Other DNA sequences in this sample translate to the same CDR3.

In total, approximately 610 healthy bone marrow donors made up the cohort. Cohort members were all nominally healthy when sampled, although unrecorded immune exposures were likely present. The donor tested CMV seronegative, placing the donor among the approximately 400 seronegative members of the cohort. A peripheral blood sample was provided by each donor, and peripheral blood mononuclear cells were used for TCR beta sequencing. The Qiagen DNeasy Blood Extraction Kit was used to extract genomic DNA from the blood cell samples. This clonotype was sampled from a woman in her fifties or sixties in good health and CMV-seronegative. The rearrangement joined TRBV9 to TRBJ2-1, with the D segment identity uncertain. Sequencing input: PBMCs. The nucleotide sequence reads as follows: TGTGCCAGCAGCGGGAGTTCCTACAATGAGCAGTTCTTC. It translates as CASSGSSYNEQFF.